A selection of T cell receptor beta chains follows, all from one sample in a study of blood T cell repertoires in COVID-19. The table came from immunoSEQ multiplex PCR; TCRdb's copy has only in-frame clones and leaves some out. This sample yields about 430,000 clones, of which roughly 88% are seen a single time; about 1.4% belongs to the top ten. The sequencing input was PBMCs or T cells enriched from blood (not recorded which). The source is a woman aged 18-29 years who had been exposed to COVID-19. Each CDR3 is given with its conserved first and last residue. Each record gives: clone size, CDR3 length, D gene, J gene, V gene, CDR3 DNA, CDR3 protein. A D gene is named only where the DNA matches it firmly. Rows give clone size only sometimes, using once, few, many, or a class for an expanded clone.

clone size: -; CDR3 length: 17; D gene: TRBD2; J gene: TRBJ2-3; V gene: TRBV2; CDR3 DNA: TGTGCCAGCAGACCCAAGACTAGCGGGTCTGCTTCAGATACGCAGTATTTT; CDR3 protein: CASRPKTSGSASDTQYF
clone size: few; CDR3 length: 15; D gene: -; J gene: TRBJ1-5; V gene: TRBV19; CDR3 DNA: TGTGCCAGTAGTACAACCTACAGGGAGAGTGAGCCCCAGCATTTT; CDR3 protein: CASSTTYRESEPQHF
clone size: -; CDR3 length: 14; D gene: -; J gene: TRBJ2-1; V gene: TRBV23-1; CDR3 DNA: TGCGCCACCCCAGGTACAGGCTCCTACAATGAGCAGTTCTTC; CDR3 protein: CATPGTGSYNEQFF
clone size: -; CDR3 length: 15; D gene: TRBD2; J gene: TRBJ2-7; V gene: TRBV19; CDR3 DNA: TGTGCCAGTAGATTTAAGACTAGCGGGACGTACGAGCAGTACTTC; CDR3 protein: CASRFKTSGTYEQYF
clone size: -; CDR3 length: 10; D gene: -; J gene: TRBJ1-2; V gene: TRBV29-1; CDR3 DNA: TGCAGCGTGCGGGACTATGGCTACACCTTC; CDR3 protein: CSVRDYGYTF
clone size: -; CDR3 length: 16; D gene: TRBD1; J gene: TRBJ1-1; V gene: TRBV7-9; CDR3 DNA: TGTGCCAGCAGCTGGGACCTAGGACAGGTGAACACTGAAGCTTTCTTT; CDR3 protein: CASSWDLGQVNTEAFF
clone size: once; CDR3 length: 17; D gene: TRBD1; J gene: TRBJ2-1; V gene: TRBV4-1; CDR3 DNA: TGCGCCAGCAGCCAGACCGGGACAGGTGGCTCCTACAATGAGCAGTTCTTC; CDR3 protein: CASSQTGTGGSYNEQFF
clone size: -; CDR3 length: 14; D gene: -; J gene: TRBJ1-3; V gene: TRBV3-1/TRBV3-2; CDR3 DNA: TGTGCCAGCAGCTTAGGACAGACCGGAAACACCATATATTTT; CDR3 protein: CASSLGQTGNTIYF
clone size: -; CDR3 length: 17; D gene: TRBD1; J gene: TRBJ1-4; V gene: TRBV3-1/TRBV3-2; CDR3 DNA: TGTGCCAGCAGCCGACAGGGGGATCTGACAACTAATGAAAAACTGTTTTTT; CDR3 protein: CASSRQGDLTTNEKLFF
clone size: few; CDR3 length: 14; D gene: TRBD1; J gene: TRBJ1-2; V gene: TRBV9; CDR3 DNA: TGTGCCAGCAGCCCGCCGGGACAGGTCTATGGCTACACCTTC; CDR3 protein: CASSPPGQVYGYTF
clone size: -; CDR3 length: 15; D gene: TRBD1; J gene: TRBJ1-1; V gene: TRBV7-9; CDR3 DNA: TGTGCCAGCAGCGTACTACAGGGGAGTAACACTGAAGCTTTCTTT; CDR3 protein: CASSVLQGSNTEAFF
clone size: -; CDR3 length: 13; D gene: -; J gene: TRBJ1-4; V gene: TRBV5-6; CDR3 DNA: TGTGCCAGCAGCTTAGGGGGTAATGAAAAACTGTTTTTT; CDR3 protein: CASSLGGNEKLFF
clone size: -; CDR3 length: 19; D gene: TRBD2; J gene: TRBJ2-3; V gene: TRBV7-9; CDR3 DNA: TGTGCCAGCAGCTTAGAGGGGGACCGACTAGCGGGAGGGCCAGATACGCAGTATTTT; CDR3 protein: CASSLEGDRLAGGPDTQYF
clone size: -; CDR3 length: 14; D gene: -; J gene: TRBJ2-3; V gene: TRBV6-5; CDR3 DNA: TGTGCCAGCAGTTACTCCGGTCTCACAGATACGCAGTATTTT; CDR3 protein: CASSYSGLTDTQYF
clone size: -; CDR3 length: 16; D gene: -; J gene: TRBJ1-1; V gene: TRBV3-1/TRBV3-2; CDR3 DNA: TGTGCCAGCAAGGGGCAGGGGAGCCTTATGAACACTGAAGCTTTCTTT; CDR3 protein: CASKGQGSLMNTEAFF
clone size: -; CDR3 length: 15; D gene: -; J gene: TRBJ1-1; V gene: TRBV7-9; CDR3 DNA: TGTGCCAGCACCCCGTCCCAGGAGGGGTACACTGAAGCTTTCTTT; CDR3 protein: CASTPSQEGYTEAFF
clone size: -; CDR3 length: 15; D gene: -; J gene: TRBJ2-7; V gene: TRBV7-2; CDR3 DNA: TGTGCCAGCAGCCAAAGGGCCCAGGGTGGCTACGAGCAGTACTTC; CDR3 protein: CASSQRAQGGYEQYF
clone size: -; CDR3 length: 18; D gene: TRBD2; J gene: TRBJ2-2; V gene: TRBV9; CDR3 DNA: TGTGCCAGCAGCGTACCGTTAGCGGGGGGGCTCGGTCACGGGGAGCTGTTTTTT; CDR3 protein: CASSVPLAGGLGHGELFF
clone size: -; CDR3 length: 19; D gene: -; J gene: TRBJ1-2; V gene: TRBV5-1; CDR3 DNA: TGCGCCAGCAGCTATGCGGTTTCTAGGGGGATACAGAGATACTATGGCTACACCTTC; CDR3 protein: CASSYAVSRGIQRYYGYTF
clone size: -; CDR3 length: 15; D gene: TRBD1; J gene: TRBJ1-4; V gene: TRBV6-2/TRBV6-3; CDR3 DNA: TGTGCCAGCAGTTCCTTCGACAGGGGGGATGAAAAACTGTTTTTT; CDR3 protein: CASSSFDRGDEKLFF
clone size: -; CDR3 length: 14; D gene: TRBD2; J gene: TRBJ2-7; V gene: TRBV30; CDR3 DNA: TGTGCCTGGAGTGGGGGACTACTCTCCTACGAGCAGTACTTC; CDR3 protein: CAWSGGLLSYEQYF
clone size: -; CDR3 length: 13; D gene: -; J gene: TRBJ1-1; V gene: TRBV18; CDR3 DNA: TGTGCCAGCTCCCGACAGGAGAACACTGAAGCTTTCTTT; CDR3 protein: CASSRQENTEAFF
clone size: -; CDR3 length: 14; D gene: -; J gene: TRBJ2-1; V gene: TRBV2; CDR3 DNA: TGTGCCAGCACCTCACAGGGTTTTTGGTATGAGCAGTTCTTC; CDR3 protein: CASTSQGFWYEQFF
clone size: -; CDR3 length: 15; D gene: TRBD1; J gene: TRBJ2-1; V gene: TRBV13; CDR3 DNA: TGTGCCAGCAGCCTCGGGACAGGGGGGTACAATGAGCAGTTCTTC; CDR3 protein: CASSLGTGGYNEQFF
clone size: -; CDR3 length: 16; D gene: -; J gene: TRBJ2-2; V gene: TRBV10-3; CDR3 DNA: TGTGCCATCAGTGACGTTCTTCAGGGGAACACCGGGGAGCTGTTTTTT; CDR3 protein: CAISDVLQGNTGELFF
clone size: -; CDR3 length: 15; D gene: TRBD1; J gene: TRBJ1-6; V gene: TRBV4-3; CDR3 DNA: TGCGCCAGCAGCCAACCCTCCGGGACAGGGACCACCCTCCACTTT; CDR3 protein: CASSQPSGTGTTLHF
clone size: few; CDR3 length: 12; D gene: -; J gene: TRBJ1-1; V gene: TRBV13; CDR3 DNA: TGTGCCAGCACTAGGAGGGACACTGAAGCTTTCTTT; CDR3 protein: CASTRRDTEAFF
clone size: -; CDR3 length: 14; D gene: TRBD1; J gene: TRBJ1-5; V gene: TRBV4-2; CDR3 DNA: TGTGCCAGCAGCCAAGGACAGGGGGATAGGCCCCAGCATTTT; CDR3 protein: CASSQGQGDRPQHF
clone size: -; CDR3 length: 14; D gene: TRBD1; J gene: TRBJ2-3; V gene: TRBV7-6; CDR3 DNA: TGTGCCAGCAGCCCGGGACAGGGGAGGGATACGCAGTATTTT; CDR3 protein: CASSPGQGRDTQYF
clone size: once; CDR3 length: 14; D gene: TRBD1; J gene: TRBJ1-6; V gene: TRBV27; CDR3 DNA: TGTGCCAGCAGTCAGACAGGGTGGGATTCACCCCTCCACTTT; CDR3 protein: CASSQTGWDSPLHF
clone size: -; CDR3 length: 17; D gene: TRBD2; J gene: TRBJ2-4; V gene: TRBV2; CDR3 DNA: TGTGCCAGCAGTGGAGCTAGCGGGAGCATAGCCAAAAACATTCAGTACTTC; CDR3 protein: CASSGASGSIAKNIQYF
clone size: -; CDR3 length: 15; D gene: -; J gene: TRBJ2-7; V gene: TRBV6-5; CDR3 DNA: TGTGCCAGCAGTCGGACAAGTCGACCAATCTACGAGCAGTACTTC; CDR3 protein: CASSRTSRPIYEQYF
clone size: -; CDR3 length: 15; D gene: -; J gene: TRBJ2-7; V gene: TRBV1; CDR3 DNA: TGCACCAGCAGCCAAGCCTGCCAGGCCCCCTACGAGCAGTACTTC; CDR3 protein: CTSSQACQAPYEQYF
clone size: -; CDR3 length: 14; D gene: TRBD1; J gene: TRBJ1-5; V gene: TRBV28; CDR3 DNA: TGTGCCAGCACCCGGACAGGGGATAATCAGCCCCAGCATTTT; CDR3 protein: CASTRTGDNQPQHF
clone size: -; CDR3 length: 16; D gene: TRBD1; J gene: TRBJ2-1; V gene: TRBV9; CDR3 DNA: TGTGCCAGCAGCCCTTCGCTAAGGGGGCTGCAGGGTGAGCAGTTCTTC; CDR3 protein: CASSPSLRGLQGEQFF
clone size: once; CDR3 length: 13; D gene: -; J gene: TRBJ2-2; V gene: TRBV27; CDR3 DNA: TGTGCCAGCAGGGACCCGGGGACCGGGGAGCTGTTTTTT; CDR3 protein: CASRDPGTGELFF
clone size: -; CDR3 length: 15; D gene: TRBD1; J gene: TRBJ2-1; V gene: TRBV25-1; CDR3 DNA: TGTGCCAGCAGACCAGACAGGGACGCCTACAATGAGCAGTTCTTC; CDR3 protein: CASRPDRDAYNEQFF
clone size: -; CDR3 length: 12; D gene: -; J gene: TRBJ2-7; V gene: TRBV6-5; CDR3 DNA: TGTGCCAGCCGGACTATCCTCTACGAGCAGTACTTC; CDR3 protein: CASRTILYEQYF
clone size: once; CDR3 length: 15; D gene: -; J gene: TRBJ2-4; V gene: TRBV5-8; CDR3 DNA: TGTGCCAGCAGCTTAGGGCGGGATTCCAAAAACATTCAGTACTTC; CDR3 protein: CASSLGRDSKNIQYF
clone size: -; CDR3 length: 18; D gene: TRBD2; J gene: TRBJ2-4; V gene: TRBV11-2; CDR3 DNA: TGTGCCAGCAGCTTCTCATACTTCGGGGAGGGGGCCAAAAACATTCAGTACTTC; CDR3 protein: CASSFSYFGEGAKNIQYF
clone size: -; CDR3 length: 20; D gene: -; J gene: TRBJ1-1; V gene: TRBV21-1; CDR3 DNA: TGTGCCAGCAGCAATCTCCGACCGTCCCGGGACAGGGGCTTGAACACTGAAGCTTTCTTT; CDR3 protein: CASSNLRPSRDRGLNTEAFF
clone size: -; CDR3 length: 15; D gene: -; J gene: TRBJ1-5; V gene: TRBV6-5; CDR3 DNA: TGTGCCAGCAGTTACTCGAAAGCGGGGAATCAGCCCCAGCATTTT; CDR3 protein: CASSYSKAGNQPQHF
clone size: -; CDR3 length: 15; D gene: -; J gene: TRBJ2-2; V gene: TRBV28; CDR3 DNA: TGTGCCAGCACCTCGGGGACACAGAACACCGGGGAGCTGTTTTTT; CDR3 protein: CASTSGTQNTGELFF
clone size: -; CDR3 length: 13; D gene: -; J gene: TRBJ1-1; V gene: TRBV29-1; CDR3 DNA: TGCAGCGTTCCCGTTGGAGGGGAAACTGAAGCTTTCTTT; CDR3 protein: CSVPVGGETEAFF
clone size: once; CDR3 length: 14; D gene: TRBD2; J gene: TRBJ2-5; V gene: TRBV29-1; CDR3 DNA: TGCAGCGTTGTACAAGCGGGAGGGGAAGAGACCCAGTACTTC; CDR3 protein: CSVVQAGGEETQYF
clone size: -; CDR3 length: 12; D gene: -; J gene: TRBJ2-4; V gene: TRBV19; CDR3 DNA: TGTGCCAGTTCAACGCGACAGGCGGTTCAGTACTTC; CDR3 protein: CASSTRQAVQYF
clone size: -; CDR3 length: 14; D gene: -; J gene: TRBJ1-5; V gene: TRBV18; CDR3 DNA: TGTGCCAGCTCACCACCGGGAGGGGTGGAGCCCCAGCATTTT; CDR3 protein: CASSPPGGVEPQHF